These 22 T cell receptor beta chains came from one sample sequenced in a study of cytomegalovirus exposure and HLA in healthy donors. PCR primers comprised 60 Vbeta and 13 Jbeta primers. Method: immunoSEQ multiplex PCR; TCRdb's copy keeps in-frame clones and lacks some. Found here are 150,000 to 200,000 clones, nearly 80% of them singletons; the top ten hold 6.3%. The specimen was PBMCs. These TCRs come from a man aged 35-49 years in good health and CMV-seropositive.

V gene TRBV25-1 combines with J gene TRBJ1-2; 11 bases line up with TRBD1. The CDR3 contains 16 residues. V shed 5 bases, J shed 1 base, and the junction held 6 bases outside the gene matches. Germline CDR1 reads MGHDK; CDR2 reads SYGVNS. CDR3: CASSPLGQGVNYGYTF. The CDR3 bases are TGTGCCAGCAGTCCCCTGGGACAGGGGGTTAACTATGGCTACACCTTC.

This chain connects TRBV5-6 to TRBJ2-5; D remains unclear. The V end was cut by 1 base, the J end by 1 base, with 8 bases between. The CDR3 loop spans 14 amino acids. CDR1 and CDR2 from the germline V gene are SGHDT and YYEEEE. The DNA of the CDR3 is TGTGCCAGCAGCTTGACGGTCTCCCAAGAGACCCAGTACTTC. Translated: CASSLTVSQETQYF.

The V gene is TRBV25-1, the J gene TRBJ1-2; perhaps TRBD1 as D (5 bases). Germline CDR1 MGHDK, CDR2 SYGVNS. The CDR3 totals 15 residues. Trimming stripped 2 bases from V and 3 bases from J, with 13 bases between. In DNA form, the CDR3 reads TGTGCCAGCAGTGAAGGCGCCAGGGTGGACTATGGCTACACCTTC. Its translation: CASSEGARVDYGYTF.

The chain couples TRBV11-2 to TRBJ1-2; D is unresolved. The CDR3 totals 12 residues. Trimming shortened V by 2 bases and J by 12 bases, and 13 bases separated the two germline ends. CDR1 SGHAT and CDR2 FQNNGV come from the germline V gene. The CDR3 DNA reads as TGTGCCAGCAGCTTAAGGGCTACGGGGAACACCTTC. It encodes CASSLRATGNTF.

The V and J genes are TRBV5-1 and TRBJ2-6; 8 bases agree with TRBD1. CDR1 SGHRS and CDR2 YFSETQ come from the germline V gene. CDR3 length: 15 residues. V trimming: 3 bases; J trimming: 2 bases; junction bases outside the gene matches: 1. In nucleotides, the CDR3 is TGCGCCAGCAGCTCGGGACAGGCTGGGGCCAACGTCCTGACTTTC. Translating gives CASSSGQAGANVLTF.

The rearrangement joins TRBV10-3 to TRBJ2-7; 8 nucleotides line up with TRBD2. V shed 4 bases, J shed 3 bases, and the junction held 8 bases outside the gene matches. Looked up from germline, CDR1 is ENHRY and CDR2 is SYGVKD. CDR3 length: 15 residues. DNA of the CDR3: TGTGCCATCAGTGCCGAGGGCAGCGGGAGCTACGAGCAGTACTTC. It codes for CAISAEGSGSYEQYF.

This sequence joins TRBV9 and TRBJ2-7; D is perhaps TRBD1 (5 bases). Germline V gene lookup returns CDR1 SGDLS and CDR2 YYNGEE. The CDR3 loop spans 15 amino acids. V lost 0 bases to trimming and J lost 2 bases, with 12 bases between them. CDR3 in amino acids: CASSVGATVAYEQYF. In DNA form, the CDR3 reads TGTGCCAGCAGCGTAGGGGCGACAGTAGCCTACGAGCAGTACTTC.

V is TRBV5-1 and J is TRBJ2-2, with 8 bases that match TRBD1. Germline V lookup: CDR1 SGHRS, CDR2 YFSETQ. Germline trimming cut 5 bases from V and 6 bases from J; bases unmatched to any gene: 6. CDR3 length: 14 residues. The CDR3 loop is CASSQTGAPGELFF. For the CDR3, the DNA is TGCGCCAGCAGTCAGACAGGGGCCCCCGGGGAGCTGTTTTTT.

The chain recombines TRBV10-3 with TRBJ1-2, with D perhaps TRBD1 (5 bases). The germline CDR1 and CDR2 sequences are ENHRY and SYGVKD. Trimming pared 6 bases from V and 1 base from J, leaving 9 bases between. CDR3 length equals 13 residues. CDR3 loop: CAISPQGNYGYTF. The CDR3 DNA sequence: TGTGCCATCAGCCCCCAGGGTAACTATGGCTACACCTTC.

The genes are TRBV28 and TRBJ2-5, with a tentative D call TRBD1 (6 bases). Trimming took 6 bases from V and 7 from J, leaving 18 bases between them. The germline CDR1 and CDR2 sequences are MDHEN and SYDVKM. This CDR3 has 14 residues. CDR3: CASSSPGTSGTQYF. CDR3 coding DNA: TGTGCCAGCAGCTCACCCGGGACATCAGGGACCCAGTACTTC.

The chain is built from TRBV27 and TRBJ2-1, with 8 nucleotides matching TRBD1. The CDR3 sequence is 18 residues long. With V trimmed by 4 bases and J by 5 bases, 16 bases remained unmatched. Looked up from germline, CDR1 is MNHEY and CDR2 is SMNVEV (reference sequence). CDR3 loop: CASSWEAPGTGGDNEQFF. CDR3 DNA: TGTGCCAGCAGTTGGGAGGCCCCCGGGACAGGAGGGGACAATGAGCAGTTCTTC.

V gene TRBV28 combines with J gene TRBJ2-3; 13 nucleotides align to TRBD2. Germline CDR1 reads MDHEN; CDR2 reads SYDVKM. V lost 6 bases, J lost 5 bases, and 8 bases stayed unmatched. This CDR3 is built from 16 residues. The CDR3 DNA reads as TGTGCCAGCAGCCGTGGGACTAGCGGGATACGAGATACGCAGTATTTT. Its translation: CASSRGTSGIRDTQYF.

The chain joins TRBV21-1 to TRBJ2-5; the listed D gene, TRBD2, was not tested against the DNA. TRBV21-1 is flagged as a pseudogene. There are 19 residues in the CDR3. CDR3 amino acids: CASSKKRGLAGEGEETQYF. The CDR3 nucleotides are TGTGCCAGCAGCAAAAAAAGGGGACTAGCGGGAGAAGGGGAGGAGACCCAGTACTTC.

The chain has TRBV18 and TRBJ2-3; D gene uncertain. Germline CDR1 KGHSH, CDR2 LQKENI. The CDR3 spans 14 residues. V dropped 4 bases and J dropped 0 bases, with 8 bases sitting between them. The CDR3 nucleotides read TGTGCCAGCTCACTAACACAAAGCACAGATACGCAGTATTTT. Translating it yields CASSLTQSTDTQYF.

This chain links TRBV6-5 with TRBJ1-1, with D possibly being TRBD1 (5 bases). Looked up from germline, CDR1 is MNHEY and CDR2 is SVGAGI. The CDR3 consists of 14 residues. V dropped 10 bases and J dropped 1 base, with 16 bases sitting between them. CDR3 sequence: CATIPGGSNTEAFF. In nucleotides, the CDR3 is TGTGCCACCATACCCGGGGGGTCGAACACTGAAGCTTTCTTT.

This clone was counted between two and nine times. V usage is TRBV7-2 and J usage is TRBJ2-7, with 9 bases lining up with TRBD2. V was pared by 3 bases and J by 3 bases, with 6 bases of the junction left unmatched. The CDR3 has 15 amino acids. CDR1 is SGHTA, CDR2 FQGNSA, per germline. The CDR3 sequence: CASSFRGRDHYEQYF. CDR3 DNA sequence: TGTGCCAGCAGCTTCCGCGGGAGGGACCACTACGAGCAGTACTTC.

The chain carries TRBV6-6 and TRBJ1-1; the D gene is possibly TRBD1 (5 bases). With 4 bases removed from V and 1 base from J, the gap between germline ends came to 10 bases. CDR1 is MNHNY and CDR2 is SVGAGI in the germline V gene (reference sequence). The CDR3 extends over 14 amino acids. CDR3 in DNA: TGTGCCAGCAGTTTCGACAGAGGGAACACTGAAGCTTTCTTT. Translated, it gives CASSFDRGNTEAFF.

This chain connects TRBV7-2 to TRBJ2-3, with D possibly being TRBD2 (6 bases). Germline values: CDR1 SGHTA, CDR2 FQGNSA. The CDR3 sequence is 15 residues long. V lost 0 bases, J lost 4 bases, and 11 bases lay in between. The CDR3 bases are TGTGCCAGCAGCTTAGCAGCGGGCGGGGCAGATACGCAGTATTTT. Its translation: CASSLAAGGADTQYF.

This chain connects TRBV6-1 to TRBJ1-2; unclear D gene. The CDR3 extends over 13 amino acids. V was shortened by 0 bases and J by 8 bases, with 10 bases between the two germline ends. The germline CDR1 and CDR2 sequences are MNHNS and SASEGT. CDR3 sequence (DNA): TGTGCCAGCAGTGAAGCGCCCATTCAGGGCTACACCTTC. This codes for CASSEAPIQGYTF.

This chain uses TRBV27 with TRBJ2-2; 7 bases map to TRBD1. CDR3 length: 15 residues. J gave up 6 bases and V 7 bases, and 11 bases lay outside the gene matches. From germline, CDR1 is MNHEY and CDR2 SMNVEV (reference sequence). The chain's CDR3 is CASKGQALLAGELFF. DNA for the CDR3: TGTGCCAGCAAAGGACAGGCTTTGTTGGCCGGGGAGCTGTTTTTT.

The chain employs TRBV9 and TRBJ2-6, with D hard to call. V shed 4 bases and J shed 0 bases, with 8 bases lying between them. Germline V CDR1 and CDR2: SGDLS, YYNGEE. The length of the CDR3 is 15 residues. CDR3: CASSPLSSGANVLTF. The CDR3 DNA reads TGTGCCAGCAGCCCCCTGTCCTCTGGGGCCAACGTCCTGACTTTC.

This clone was seen only a few times. The gene calls are TRBV19 and TRBJ2-5, with D unresolved. Germline lookup yields CDR1 LNHDA and CDR2 SQIVND (reference sequence). The CDR3 has 16 amino acids. Trimming cost V 5 bases and J 0 bases, with 16 bases left between them. The CDR3, as DNA: TGTGCCAGTAGTCTCCACAGTACACAGTACCAAGAGACCCAGTACTTC. Amino acid sequence: CASSLHSTQYQETQYF.